The sequence of this T cell receptor (beta chain) was determined in a study of early T cells in non-severe SARS-CoV-2 infection (dated by TCRdb to about 2021). About the full investigation: TCR sequencing used bulk RNA from unsorted whole blood, so alpha and beta chains could not be paired.

This was a case-control study nested in a cohort of healthcare workers in London, UK, who had nasopharyngeal swab PCR tests and blood samples taken every week. Between 23 and 31 March 2020, the week of the UK lockdown, healthcare workers were enrolled and then followed up weekly for as long as 16 weeks. From the cysteine up to the phenylalanine, the CDR3 has a length of 14 residues. Only the CDR3 part of the read is kept: 42 bases, read in frame from the first base. V loses 5 bases, J loses 7 bases, and the germline ends lie 16 bases apart. The library was produced with 5' RACE. The sequencing machine was a NextSeq 500. In the TCR library protocol, unique molecular identifiers were attached to individual cDNA molecules to correct for PCR bias and sequencing error. Both TCR alpha and beta chains were sequenced, and tight co-correlation was observed between alpha and beta sequence abundances in each sample. In the source study's methods: Decombinator V4 was used to annotate the V gene, J gene and CDR3 of the TCR sequences. Expanded TCRs were defined as changing significantly between any two time points under a Poisson model with p below 0.0001. TCR abundances were normalised to the total number of TCRs sequenced per sample and expressed as counts per million. TRAV1-2 paired with TRAJ12, TRAJ20 or TRAJ33 defined MAIT TCRs, while TRAV10 paired with TRAJ18 defined iNKT TCRs. VDJdb, accessed 1 November 2021, was searched for CMV, EBV and SARS-CoV-2 annotated TCRs, with TCRs annotated for multiple antigens excluded. TCRdb applied fastp at Q25 and MiXCR to the public reads, then kept only in-frame beta chains. For every CDR3 protein sequence, its rows merge into one entry that carries the most common genes and DNA. The V and J calls, along with clone size, are taken from TCRdb and not from the paper's own processing. In this sample the table shows tens of thousands of distinct CDR3 sequences, over 9.5% of which occur a single time. The ten largest clones add up to about 9.7% of the sample.

Overall study outcomes, separate from this receptor: Matching against VDJdb was skewed toward anti-spike CD8 responses, likely underestimated virus-specific expansions, and missed private and CD4 specificities.

The table lists this clonotype with many counts. Its target antigen remains unknown. Base qualities are not recorded, but no much larger clone differs from it by a single base. Here the chain combines TRBV12-3 or TRBV12-4 and TRBJ2-3, with the D gene too uncertain to name. The clonotype was recovered from an adult who was a healthcare worker with PCR-confirmed SARS-CoV-2 infection or an uninfected control (not recorded which). Specimen: whole blood. The CDR3 here reads CASSRAASINTQYF. The base sequence is TGTGCCAGCAGTCGCGCTGCATCCATCAATACGCAGTATTTT.